This T cell receptor beta chain was identified in a study of cytomegalovirus exposure and HLA in healthy donors. 13 Jbeta primers and 60 Vbeta primers were used for the PCR. TCRdb's copy holds only in-frame clones and misses some; the assay was immunoSEQ multiplex PCR. The sample has approximately 170,000 clones; 80% to 90% are singletons. This clone showed up just a few times. With 4 bases clipped from V and 3 bases from J, the junction kept 3 bases outside the gene matches. This CDR3 is built from 15 residues. Germline CDR1 is MNHEY and CDR2 is SVGAGI. Material for sequencing was PBMCs. The V gene is TRBV6-5, the J gene TRBJ2-2; 9 bases align to TRBD1. This clonotype originated in a male donor in good health and CMV-seronegative. The CDR3 loop reads CASSSTGGDTGELFF. Here the CDR3 DNA reads TGTGCCAGCAGTTCGACAGGGGGGGACACCGGGGAGCTGTTTTTT.